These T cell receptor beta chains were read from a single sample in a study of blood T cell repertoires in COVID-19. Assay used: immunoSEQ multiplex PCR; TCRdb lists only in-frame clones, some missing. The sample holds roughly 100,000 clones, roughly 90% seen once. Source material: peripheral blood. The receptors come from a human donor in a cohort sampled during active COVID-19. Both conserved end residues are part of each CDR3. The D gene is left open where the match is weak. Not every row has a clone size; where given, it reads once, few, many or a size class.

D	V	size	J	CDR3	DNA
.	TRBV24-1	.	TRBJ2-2	CATERVEGNTGELFF	TGTGCCACAGAAAGGGTGGAGGGGAACACCGGGGAGCTGTTTTTT
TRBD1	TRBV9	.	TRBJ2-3	CASSIRTGGTDTQYF	TGTGCCAGCAGCATCCGGACAGGAGGCACAGATACGCAGTATTTT
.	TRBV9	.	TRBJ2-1	CASSVRGFLENEQFF	TGTGCCAGCAGCGTAAGAGGGTTTTTGGAAAATGAGCAGTTCTTC
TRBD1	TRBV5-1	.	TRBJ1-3	CASSWGDRVGNTIYF	TGCGCCAGCAGCTGGGGTGACAGGGTTGGAAACACCATATATTTT
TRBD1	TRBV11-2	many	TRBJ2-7	CASSLGSGGFNEQYF	TGTGCCAGCAGCTTAGGATCAGGGGGCTTCAACGAGCAGTACTTC
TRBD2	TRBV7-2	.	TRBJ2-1	CASSFSSGGRAEQFF	TGTGCCAGCAGCTTTTCTAGCGGGGGTCGGGCTGAGCAGTTCTTC
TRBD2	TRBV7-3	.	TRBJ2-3	CASSPGLGPDTQYF	TGTGCCAGCAGCCCGGGACTAGGGCCAGATACGCAGTATTTT
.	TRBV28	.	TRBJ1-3	CASSITSSGNTIYF	TGTGCCAGCAGTATTACTAGCTCTGGAAACACCATATATTTT
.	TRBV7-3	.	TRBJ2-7	CASSLNGQNPDF	TGTGCCAGCAGCTTAAATGGGCAGAACCCTGACTTC
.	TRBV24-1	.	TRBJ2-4	CATSSGENIQYF	TGTGCCACCAGTTCAGGGGAAAACATTCAGTACTTC
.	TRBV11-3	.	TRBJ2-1	CASSLGLGDNEQFF	TGTGCCAGCAGCTTAGGACTAGGGGACAATGAGCAGTTCTTC
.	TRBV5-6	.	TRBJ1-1	CASSPPGNMNTEAFF	TGTGCCAGCAGCCCACCAGGGAACATGAACACTGAAGCTTTCTTT
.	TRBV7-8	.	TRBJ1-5	CASSQPGMGNQPQHF	TGTGCCAGCAGCCAACCGGGGATGGGCAATCAGCCCCAGCATTTT
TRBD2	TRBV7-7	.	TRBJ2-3	CASSLAFTRGGTDTQYF	TGTGCCAGCAGCTTAGCATTTACGCGGGGGGGTACAGATACGCAGTATTTT
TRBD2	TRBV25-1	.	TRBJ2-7	CASSARDYYSYEQYF	TGTGCCAGCAGTGCAAGGGACTACTACTCCTACGAGCAGTACTTC
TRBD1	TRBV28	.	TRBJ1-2	CASSFRISGTGSYGYTF	TGTGCCAGCAGTTTTCGAATTTCCGGGACAGGGAGCTATGGCTACACCTTC
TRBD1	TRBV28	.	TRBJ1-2	CASSYPTGVGGYTF	TGTGCCAGCAGTTACCCGACAGGGGTGGGTGGCTACACCTTC
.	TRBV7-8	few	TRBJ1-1	CASIPRGGSTEAFF	TGTGCCAGCATCCCACGGGGGGGTAGCACTGAAGCTTTCTTT
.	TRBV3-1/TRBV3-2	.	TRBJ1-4	CASSQDFGPGDKLFF	TGTGCCAGCAGCCAAGATTTTGGGCCAGGCGATAAACTGTTTTTT
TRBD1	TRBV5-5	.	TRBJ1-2	CASSLGSGQGDYGYTF	TGTGCCAGCAGCTTAGGCTCGGGACAGGGGGACTATGGCTACACCTTC
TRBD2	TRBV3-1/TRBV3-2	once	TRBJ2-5	CASSLPSGWGETQYF	TGTGCCAGCAGCCTTCCTAGCGGTTGGGGAGAGACCCAGTACTTC
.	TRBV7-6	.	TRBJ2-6	CASSASGDSSGANVLTF	TGTGCCAGCAGCGCCTCAGGGGATTCCTCTGGGGCCAACGTCCTGACTTTC
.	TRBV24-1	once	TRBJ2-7	CATSSSGLYEQYF	TGTGCCACCAGTTCCAGCGGCCTTTACGAGCAGTACTTC
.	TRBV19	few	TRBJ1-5	CASSVTYFSNQPQHF	TGTGCCAGTAGCGTTACTTACTTCAGCAATCAGCCCCAGCATTTT
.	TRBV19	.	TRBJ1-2	CASSMWQQGYPNYGYTF	TGTGCCAGTAGTATGTGGCAACAGGGTTACCCTAACTATGGCTACACCTTC
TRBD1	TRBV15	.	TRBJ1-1	CATSRVRGDTEAFF	TGTGCCACCAGCAGAGTCAGGGGGGACACTGAAGCTTTCTTT
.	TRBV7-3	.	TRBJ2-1	CASSNGGGSSREQFF	TGTGCCAGCTCTAACGGGGGCGGGAGTTCCAGGGAGCAGTTCTTC
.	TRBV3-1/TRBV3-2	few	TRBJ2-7	CASSQYITEQYF	TGTGCCAGCAGCCAATACATCACCGAGCAGTACTTC
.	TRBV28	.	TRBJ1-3	CASRTDKGQVLRNTIYF	TGTGCCAGCAGGACCGATAAAGGACAAGTCTTAAGAAACACCATATATTTT
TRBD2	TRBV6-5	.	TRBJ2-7	CAITLTSGAYEQYF	TGTGCCATCACCCTGACTAGCGGAGCCTACGAGCAGTACTTC
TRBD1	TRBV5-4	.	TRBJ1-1	CASSLGRGGYTEAFF	TGTGCCAGCAGCTTGGGCAGAGGGGGCTACACTGAAGCTTTCTTT
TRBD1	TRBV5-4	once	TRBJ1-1	CASSRDRNTEAFF	TGTGCCAGCAGTAGGGACAGGAACACTGAAGCTTTCTTT
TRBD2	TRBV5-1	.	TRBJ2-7	CASQALREGPYEQYF	TGCGCCAGCCAGGCCCTACGGGAGGGCCCCTACGAGCAGTACTTC
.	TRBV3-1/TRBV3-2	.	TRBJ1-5	CASSQVGQDQPQHF	TGTGCCAGCAGCCAAGTCGGTCAGGATCAGCCCCAGCATTTT
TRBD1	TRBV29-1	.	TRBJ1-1	CSVGSDRGRGTEAFF	TGCAGCGTGGGATCCGACAGGGGGCGCGGCACTGAAGCTTTCTTT
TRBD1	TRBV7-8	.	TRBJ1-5	CASSPQGSINQPQHF	TGTGCCAGCAGCCCACAGGGGAGCATCAATCAGCCCCAGCATTTT
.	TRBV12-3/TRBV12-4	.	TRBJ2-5	CASAGLTQETQYF	TGTGCCAGCGCTGGGCTAACCCAAGAGACCCAGTACTTC
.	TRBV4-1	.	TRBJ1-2	CASSPHRDNMEGYTF	TGCGCCAGCAGCCCCCACCGGGATAATATGGAAGGCTACACCTTC
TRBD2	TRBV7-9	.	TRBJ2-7	CASSSPPLGPGGDYEQYF	TGTGCCAGCAGCTCCCCACCATTAGGGCCGGGGGGGGATTACGAGCAGTACTTC
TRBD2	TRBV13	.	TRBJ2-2	CASSSSSGSPIANTGELFF	TGTGCCAGCAGCTCCTCCAGCGGGAGTCCCATCGCGAACACCGGGGAGCTGTTTTTT
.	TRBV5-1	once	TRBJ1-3	CASSLDPHSSGNTIYF	TGCGCCAGCAGCTTGGATCCACACAGCTCTGGAAACACCATATATTTT
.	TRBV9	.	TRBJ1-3	CASSFRQDRSGNTIYF	TGTGCCAGCAGCTTCCGACAGGACCGCTCTGGAAACACCATATATTTT
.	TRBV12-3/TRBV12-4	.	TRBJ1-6	CASSLGGDSPLHF	TGTGCCAGCAGTTTGGGGGGGGATTCACCCCTCCACTTT
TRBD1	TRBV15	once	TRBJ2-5	CATSRGFGTDQETQYF	TGTGCCACCAGCAGAGGCTTTGGGACAGACCAAGAGACCCAGTACTTC
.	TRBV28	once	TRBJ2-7	CASSLGVGQGGDEQYF	TGTGCCAGCAGTTTAGGGGTTGGTCAGGGGGGTGACGAGCAGTACTTC
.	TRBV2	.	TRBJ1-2	CASPGMADGYTF	TGTGCCAGCCCCGGCATGGCGGATGGCTACACCTTC
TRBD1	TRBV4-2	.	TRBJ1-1	CASSQGQGDTEAFF	TGTGCCAGCAGCCAGGGACAGGGGGACACTGAAGCTTTCTTT
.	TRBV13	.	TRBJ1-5	CASSLAGRIKGQPQHF	TGTGCCAGCAGCTTAGCGGGTCGGATTAAGGGGCAGCCCCAGCATTTT
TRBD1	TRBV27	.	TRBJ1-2	CASSPHVSGTGRGYGYTF	TGTGCCAGCAGTCCCCACGTCTCCGGGACAGGGCGAGGGTATGGCTACACCTTC
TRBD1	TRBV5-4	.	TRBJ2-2	CASSRTGANTGELFF	TGTGCCAGCAGCAGGACAGGGGCGAACACCGGGGAGCTGTTTTTT
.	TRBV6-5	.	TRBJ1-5	CASSYSYLPSEQPQHF	TGTGCCAGCAGTTACTCGTACTTGCCGTCGGAGCAGCCCCAGCATTTT
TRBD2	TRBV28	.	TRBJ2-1	CASRPPGRAGNEQFF	TGTGCCAGCAGGCCCCCCGGGAGGGCCGGGAATGAGCAGTTCTTC
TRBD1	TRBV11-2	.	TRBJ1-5	CASSFSGTGGEEPQHF	TGTGCCAGCAGCTTTTCCGGGACAGGGGGGGAAGAGCCCCAGCATTTT